These 8 T cell receptor beta chains share one sample of origin, sequenced in a study of PD-1 blockade in classical Hodgkin lymphoma (dated by TCRdb to about 2020). The method was the immunoSEQ multiplex PCR assay. Drawn from immuneACCESS, this table holds only the in-frame rearrangements with V and J called that TCRdb kept. Clones are partly lost; checked studies trace under half to an unresolved V gene and leave the rest unexplained. Within this sample are 90,000 to 100,000 clones, with roughly 78% of them counted one time only. The biggest ten clones account for roughly 9.4% of the sample. The time point label for this specimen denotes: cycle 4 day 1 (C4D1), after more than five weeks of nivolumab. Every trial patient had relapsed following autologous stem cell transplantation, and prior brentuximab vedotin exposure was what differed among cohorts A, B and C. The sequences come from peripheral blood mononuclear cells (PBMCs), collected before the fourth cycle of nivolumab. These TCRs come from a human donor with classical Hodgkin lymphoma.

This clone was counted between two and nine times. The J gene is TRBJ2-3, the V gene TRBV7-6, with D unclear. The ends were cut back, 2 bases at V and 5 bases at J, with 2 bases in the middle. The CDR3 consists of 11 residues. CDR1 SGHVS and CDR2 FNYEAQ come from the germline V gene. CDR3 sequence: CASSLRDTQYF. The CDR3 DNA is TGTGCCAGCAGCTTAAGAGATACGCAGTATTTT. Filled out from reference TRBV7-6 and TRBJ2-3, the complete variable domain reads GAGVSQSPRYKVTKRGQDVALRCDPISGHVSLYWYRQALGQGPEFLTYFNYEAQQDKSGLPNDRFSAERPEGSISTLTIQRTEQRDSAMYRCASSLRDTQYFGPGTRLTVL.

In this sample, this clone turned up many times. V and J are TRBV19 and TRBJ1-2; no clear D gene. Trimming removed 6 bases at V and 3 bases at J, with 11 bases between. CDR1 is LNHDA, CDR2 SQIVND, per germline (reference sequence). The CDR3 runs 13 residues. In nucleotides, the CDR3 is TGTGCCAGTAGGGACGCCTCCTACTATGGCTACACCTTC. This encodes CASRDASYYGYTF.

The CDR3 here is CASSLGGGNTEAFF. CDR3 sequence (DNA): TGTGCCAGCAGTTTAGGGGGAGGGAACACTGAAGCTTTCTTT. The V and J genes are TRBV27 and TRBJ1-1, with D maybe TRBD1 (5 bases). Germline CDR1 is MNHEY and CDR2 is SMNVEV (reference sequence). Deletions cut 2 bases from V and 1 base from J, with 8 bases between. The CDR3 has 14 residues.

This clone was picked up a small number of times. The chain recombines TRBV6-5 with TRBJ1-2; 7 bases agree with TRBD1. The CDR3 is made up of 13 amino acids. J gave up 3 bases and V 10 bases, and 8 bases lay outside the gene matches. In germline, CDR1 is MNHEY, CDR2 SVGAGI. The CDR3 coding sequence is TGTGCCACCTGGGAGACAGGGTACTATGGCTACACCTTC. Protein: CATWETGYYGYTF.

This chain uses TRBV6-4 with TRBJ2-1; 10 bases fit TRBD2. Trimming at V came to 2 bases and at J to 0 bases, leaving 10 bases not matched to a gene. Germline loops: CDR1 MRHNA, CDR2 SNTAGT. This CDR3 is 19 amino acids long. This CDR3 is CASSDAGLALDLSYNEQFF. The CDR3, as DNA: TGTGCCAGCAGTGACGCGGGACTAGCGTTAGACCTCTCCTACAATGAGCAGTTCTTC.

V is TRBV2 and J is TRBJ2-3, with 9 positions matching TRBD1. The CDR3 has 13 amino acids. V shed 8 bases and J 3 bases; nucleotides not matched to a gene: 3. Germline V gives CDR1 SNHLY, CDR2 FYNNEI. CDR3 protein: CASRGQGTDTQYF. CDR3 nucleotide sequence: TGTGCCAGCCGGGGACAGGGAACAGATACGCAGTATTTT.

The V call is TRBV5-6, the J call TRBJ2-3; 8 bases map to TRBD1. The CDR3 totals 16 residues. With 4 bases clipped from V and 7 bases from J, the junction kept 14 bases outside the gene matches. Germline V gene lookup returns CDR1 SGHDT and CDR2 YYEEEE. CDR3 in DNA: TGTGCCAGCAGCCAAAACAAACCCGGACAGGGAAATACGCAGTATTTT. Translated: CASSQNKPGQGNTQYF.

This clone was counted once. J is TRBJ2-3 and V is TRBV4-3, with 8 bases that match TRBD2. J was trimmed by 2 bases and V by 3 bases; bases with no gene match: 4. Per germline, CDR1 LGHNA and CDR2 YSLEER. CDR3 length: 15 residues. CDR3 DNA sequence: TGCGCCAGCAGCCACAATAGCGGGACCACAGATACGCAGTATTTT. Protein product: CASSHNSGTTDTQYF.